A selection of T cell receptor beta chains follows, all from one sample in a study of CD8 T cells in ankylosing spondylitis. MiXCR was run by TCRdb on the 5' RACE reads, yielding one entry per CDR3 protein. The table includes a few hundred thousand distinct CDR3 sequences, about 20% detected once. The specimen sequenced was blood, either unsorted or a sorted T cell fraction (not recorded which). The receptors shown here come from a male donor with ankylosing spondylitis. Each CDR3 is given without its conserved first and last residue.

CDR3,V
ASSVTTGTEAF,TRBV7-9
ASSLGSEAYEQY,TRBV7-2
ASSVTGGRWTGELF,TRBV6-1
ASSKDRNTGELF,TRBV5-1
ATRGQGETEAF,TRBV24-1
ASSLARGSEAF,TRBV5-1
ASSLTSGKSGANVLT,TRBV7-2
ATSRDRGNYNEQF,TRBV15
ASSLTTGGWGNQPQH,TRBV7-6
ASSEVSQGNQPQH,TRBV2
ASSQAAGGAGETQY,TRBV3-1
AISESTQGNMETQY,TRBV10-3
ASSQDGQSETQY,TRBV3-1
ASSYSRTRDRDFTGELF,TRBV6-5
ASSQDSYNEQF,TRBV6-4
ASSLSMRGTDSV,TRBV28
ASSLGFAGYYNSPLH,TRBV7-2
ASSFPGAGYEQY,TRBV12-3/TRBV12-4
ASSPSGHFYEQY,TRBV5-1
ASSSGTSGNSGELF,TRBV5-1
SVGGVSYNEQF,TRBV29-1
ASRNHLSGKNEKLF,TRBV27
ASSQTGHPGGTSSGNTIY,TRBV9
SAGKQAFGHPYEQY,TRBV20-1
SARDRRGHPYEQY,TRBV20-1
ASSDSRAANEQF,TRBV6-4
ASSYSSSQETQY,TRBV6-5
ASRLGTSGSNEQF,TRBV7-9
ASSVADSPAGSYEQY,TRBV9
ASSQDRPDRGGTGELF,TRBV14
ASKLDGRRTDTQY,TRBV6-2/TRBV6-3
ASSLVGQGVGYSYEQY,TRBV12-3/TRBV12-4
SVESQMNTEAF,TRBV29-1
ASSEEAGGYNEQF,TRBV6-1
ASSLNPGSDTQY,TRBV7-3